This TCR beta chain was captured by sequencing in a study of T-cell memory formation after mild COVID-19. General study points: The study found balanced CD4/CD8 in clones contracting day 15 to 85 and a CD4+ lean in later expanders.

5'RACE, which relied on constant-segment primers, yielded TCR alpha and TCR beta cDNA libraries carrying sample barcodes and UMIs. TCRdb passed the 5' RACE reads through MiXCR, listing each CDR3 protein once. This table has fewer than 250,000 distinct CDR3 sequences, about 27% appearing once. The CDR3 runs 17 residues. Trimming at V came to 0 bases and at J to 5 bases, leaving 7 bases not matched to a gene. The germline CDR1 and CDR2 sequences are MNHEY and SVGEGT. There are a few counts of this clonotype. No antigen is known for it. What was sequenced was PBMCs or a T cell subset sorted from them (not recorded which). This sequence joins TRBV6-2 or TRBV6-3 and TRBJ2-1; 10 bases align to TRBD2. The source of this sequence is an adult woman who had mild COVID-19 (a few samples of this study predate the infection). Cell type and time point are not known. For the CDR3, the DNA is TGTGCCAGCAGTTACTCTCCTAGCGGGAGCAATCACAATGAGCAGTTCTTC. Residues: CASSYSPSGSNHNEQFF.